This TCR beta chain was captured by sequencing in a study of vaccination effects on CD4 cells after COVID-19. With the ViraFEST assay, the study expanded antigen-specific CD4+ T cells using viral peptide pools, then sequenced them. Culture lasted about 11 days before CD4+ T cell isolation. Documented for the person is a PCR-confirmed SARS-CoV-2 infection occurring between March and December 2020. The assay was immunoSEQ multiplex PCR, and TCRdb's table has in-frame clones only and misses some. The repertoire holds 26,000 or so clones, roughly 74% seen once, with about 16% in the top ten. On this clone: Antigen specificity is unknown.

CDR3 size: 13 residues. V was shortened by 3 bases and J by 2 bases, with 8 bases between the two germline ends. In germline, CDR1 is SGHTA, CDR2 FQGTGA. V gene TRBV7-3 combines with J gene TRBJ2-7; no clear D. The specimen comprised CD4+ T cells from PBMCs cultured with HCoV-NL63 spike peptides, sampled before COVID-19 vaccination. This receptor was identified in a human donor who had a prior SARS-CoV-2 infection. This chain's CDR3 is CASSLTPTYEQYF. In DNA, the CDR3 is TGTGCCAGCAGCTTGACACCCACCTACGAGCAGTACTTC. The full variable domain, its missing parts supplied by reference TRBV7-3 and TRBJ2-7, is GAGVSQTPSNKVTEKGKYVELRCDPISGHTALYWYRQSLGQGPEFLIYFQGTGAADDSGLPNDRFFAVRPEGSVSTLKIQRTERGDSAVYLCASSLTPTYEQYFGPGTRLTVT.